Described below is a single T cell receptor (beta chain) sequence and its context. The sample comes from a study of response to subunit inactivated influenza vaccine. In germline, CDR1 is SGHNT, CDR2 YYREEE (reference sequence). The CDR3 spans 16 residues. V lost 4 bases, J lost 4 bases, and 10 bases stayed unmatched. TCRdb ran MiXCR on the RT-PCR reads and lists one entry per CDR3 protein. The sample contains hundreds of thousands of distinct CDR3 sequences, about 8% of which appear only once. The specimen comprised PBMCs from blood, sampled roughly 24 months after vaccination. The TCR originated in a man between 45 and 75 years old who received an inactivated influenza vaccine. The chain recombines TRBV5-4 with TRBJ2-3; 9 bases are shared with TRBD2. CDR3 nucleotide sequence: TGTGCCAGCAGCGGGCCGGGACTAGCAGAGGCAGATACGCAGTATTTT. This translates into CASSGPGLAEADTQYF.